This TCR beta chain was sequenced for a study of blood T cell repertoires in COVID-19. Study details: Italy, Spain and the United States were the sources of the convalescent and acute COVID-19 samples. The analysed material was cDNA or gDNA that came from T cells, B-cell-depleted T cells, or PBMCs.

Method: immunoSEQ multiplex PCR; TCRdb's copy keeps in-frame clones and lacks some. The sample holds about 160,000 clones, roughly nine tenths seen once. Germline V gene sequence: CDR1 MNHNS, CDR2 SASEGT. Trimming left V 3 bases short and J 4 bases short, with 9 bases between. The CDR3 consists of 13 residues. Sequencing input: peripheral blood. The origin of this receptor is a woman in her 70s with acute or convalescent COVID-19. The J gene is TRBJ1-2, the V gene TRBV6-1, with a tentative D call TRBD1 (6 bases). The CDR3 sequence is CASSEDSLYGYTF. CDR3 nucleotide sequence: TGTGCCAGCAGTGAGGACAGCCTCTATGGCTACACCTTC.